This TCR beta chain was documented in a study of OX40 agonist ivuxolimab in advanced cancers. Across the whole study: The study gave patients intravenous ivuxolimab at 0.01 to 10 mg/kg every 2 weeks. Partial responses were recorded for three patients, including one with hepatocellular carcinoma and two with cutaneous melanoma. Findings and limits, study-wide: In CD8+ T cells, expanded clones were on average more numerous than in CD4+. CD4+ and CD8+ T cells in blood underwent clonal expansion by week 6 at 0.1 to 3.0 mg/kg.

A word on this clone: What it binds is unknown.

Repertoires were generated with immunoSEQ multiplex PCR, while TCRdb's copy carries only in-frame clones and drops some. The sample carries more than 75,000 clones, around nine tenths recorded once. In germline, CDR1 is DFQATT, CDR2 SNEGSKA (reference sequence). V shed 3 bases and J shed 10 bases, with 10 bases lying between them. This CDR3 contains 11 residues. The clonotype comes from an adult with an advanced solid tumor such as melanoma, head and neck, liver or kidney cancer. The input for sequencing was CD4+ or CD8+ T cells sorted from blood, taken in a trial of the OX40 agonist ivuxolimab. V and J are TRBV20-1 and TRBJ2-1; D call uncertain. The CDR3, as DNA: TGCAGTGCTAGTAGTCGACTGGAGCAGTTCTTC. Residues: CSASSRLEQFF.